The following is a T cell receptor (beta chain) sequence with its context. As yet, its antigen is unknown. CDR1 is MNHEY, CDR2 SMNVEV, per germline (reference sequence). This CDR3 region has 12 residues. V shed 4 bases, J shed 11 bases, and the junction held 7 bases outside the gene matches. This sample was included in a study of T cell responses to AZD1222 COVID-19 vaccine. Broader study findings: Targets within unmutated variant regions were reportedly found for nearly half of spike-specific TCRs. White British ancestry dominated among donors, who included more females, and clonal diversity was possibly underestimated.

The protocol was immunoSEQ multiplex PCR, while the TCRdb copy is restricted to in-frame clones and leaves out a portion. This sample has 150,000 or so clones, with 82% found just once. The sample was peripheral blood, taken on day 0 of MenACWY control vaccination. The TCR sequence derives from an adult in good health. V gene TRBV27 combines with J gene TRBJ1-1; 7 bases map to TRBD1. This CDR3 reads CASSSPGGWAFF. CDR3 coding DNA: TGTGCCAGCAGTTCCCCAGGGGGTTGGGCTTTCTTT.